This TCR beta chain was documented in a study of blood T cell repertoires in COVID-19. Background on the study: COVID-19 samples, acute and convalescent, were from the United States, Italy and Spain. The cDNA or gDNA used as material had been derived from T cells, B-cell-depleted T cells, or PBMCs.

V was clipped by 5 bases and J by 0 bases, with 8 bases between them. This CDR3 spans 13 amino acids. Per the authors' pipeline: Amplifying reference gene primers gave estimates of nucleated cell counts. The method was immunoSEQ multiplex PCR; TCRdb's version includes in-frame clones alone and lacks a portion of them. V and J calls and clone size are given by that table; D and trimming were obtained from the DNA. The repertoire consists of about 400,000 clones, with 70% to 90% occurring once and the leading ten covering roughly 1.2%. The V call is TRBV12-3 or TRBV12-4, the J call TRBJ2-7, with unresolved D. Sequencing used peripheral blood. The source of this sequence is a man aged 40-55 years with acute or convalescent COVID-19. Written as DNA, the CDR3 is TGTGCCAGCAGTAATCAGGTCTCCTACGAGCAGTACTTC. This codes for CASSNQVSYEQYF.